Below, 25 T cell receptor beta chains from the same sample are listed, as sequenced in a study of T cells after yellow fever vaccination (dated by TCRdb to the late 2010s). Library method: 5' RACE. The sequencing machine was an Illumina NovaSeq 6000. TCRdb ran its own pipeline on the public reads, namely fastp trimming at Q25 and MiXCR clone calling, and kept in-frame beta chains. CDR3 protein duplicates are merged, each entry listing the most common genes and DNA. This sample holds some 340,000 distinct CDR3 sequences; approximately 11% were observed only once. In total, the top ten clones hold about 3% of the sample. Explained via the paper, the treatment or condition label denotes: live attenuated yellow fever vaccine strain. The input for sequencing was CD4+ T cells sorted from PBMCs, taken 45 days after the yellow fever booster vaccination. The receptors were gathered from a man younger than 35 who received the YFV17D yellow fever vaccine.

This clonotype was counted a few times. V gene TRBV6-1 combines with J gene TRBJ2-1; D uncertain. Germline loops: CDR1 MNHNS, CDR2 SASEGT. Trimming stripped 1 base from V and 10 bases from J, with 8 bases between. There are 12 residues in the CDR3. This CDR3 reads CASSEGVAEQFF. CDR3 nucleotide sequence: TGTGCCAGCAGTGAAGGGGTGGCAGAGCAGTTCTTC.

This clonotype appeared a few times. The chain combines TRBV9 with TRBJ2-3, with a tentative D call TRBD2 (5 bases). V shed 1 base and J shed 3 bases, with 12 bases lying between them. The CDR3 length is 15 residues. Germline CDR1 SGDLS, CDR2 YYNGEE. For the CDR3, the DNA is TGTGCCAGCAGCGTAAAGGGAGATAGTACAGATACGCAGTATTTT. This encodes CASSVKGDSTDTQYF.

This clonotype was counted a few times. This sequence joins TRBV5-1 and TRBJ2-3; 9 positions match TRBD2. This CDR3 is 15 amino acids long. V was clipped by 5 bases and J by 0 bases; unmatched bases: 4. Germline assignment: CDR1 SGHRS and CDR2 YFSETQ. Here the CDR3 reads CASRRGGLSTDTQYF. DNA of the CDR3: TGCGCCAGCAGGCGGGGGGGACTTAGCACAGATACGCAGTATTTT.

The chain carries TRBV7-2 and TRBJ2-7; perhaps D is TRBD1 or TRBD2 (5 bases each). V shed 3 bases and J shed 6 bases, with 15 bases lying between them. The CDR3 runs 14 residues. CDR1 is SGHTA, CDR2 FQGNSA, per germline. CDR3 coding DNA: TGTGCCAGCAGCTTCGGGGCCTCCTCTTTCGAGCAGTACGTC. It yields the protein CASSFGASSFEQYV.

The sample holds a few counts of this clonotype. The chain uses TRBV7-2 and TRBJ2-2; perhaps D is TRBD1 or TRBD2 (5 bases each). Germline V gene sequence: CDR1 SGHTA, CDR2 FQGNSA. This CDR3 region has 15 residues. Trimming pared 1 base from V and 5 bases from J, leaving 11 bases between. The CDR3 spells CASSLERGRTGELFF. CDR3 nucleotides: TGTGCCAGCAGCTTAGAACGGGGCCGGACCGGGGAGCTGTTTTTT.

Many counts were recorded for this clonotype. The V call is TRBV12-3 or TRBV12-4, the J call TRBJ1-4, with D perhaps TRBD1 (6 bases). The CDR3 covers 15 residues. V shed 6 bases and J shed 8 bases, with 19 bases lying between them. CDR3 in amino acids: CASRAAGQGWEKLFF. CDR3 bases: TGTGCCAGCAGAGCCGCGGGGCAGGGGTGGGAAAAACTGTTTTTT.

The V call is TRBV24-1, the J call TRBJ2-1, with 7 positions matching TRBD1. The CDR3 consists of 14 residues. CDR1 and CDR2 (germline): KGHDR, SFDVKD. With 7 bases clipped from V and 5 bases from J, the junction kept 7 bases outside the gene matches. The CDR3 coding sequence is TGTGCCACCAGCGCAGCCGGGACAGACAATGAGCAGTTCTTC. Protein sequence: CATSAAGTDNEQFF.

The table lists this clonotype with a few counts. The chain employs TRBV6-1 and TRBJ1-6; tentative D call: TRBD1 (5 bases). V lost 1 base and J lost 9, with 16 bases in between. The CDR3 covers 16 residues. In germline, CDR1 is MNHNS, CDR2 SASEGT. The CDR3 DNA sequence: TGTGCCAGCAGTGAAGGCGGGTGGGGGATCGGTTCACCCCTCCACTTT. Translating it yields CASSEGGWGIGSPLHF.

This clonotype was counted a few times. The rearrangement links TRBV21-1 to TRBJ2-4. TRBV21-1 is a recognized pseudogene. The CDR3 is made up of 16 amino acids. Here the CDR3 reads CASTSTPGLAKNIQYF. Written as DNA, the CDR3 is TGTGCCAGTACGTCTACCCCGGGCTTAGCCAAAAACATTCAGTACTTC.

The V gene is TRBV6-2 or TRBV6-3, the J gene TRBJ2-5; D gene ambiguous. Germline loops: CDR1 MNHEY, CDR2 SVGEGT. The V gene lost 5 bases and the J gene lost 5 bases, with 6 bases spanning the gap. This CDR3 contains 11 residues. Here the CDR3 DNA reads TGTGCCAGCAGTGGTGCGGAGACCCAGTACTTC. This translates into CASSGAETQYF.

The chain joins TRBV25-1 to TRBJ2-2; weak D call: TRBD2 (5 bases). The CDR3 extends over 16 amino acids. Trimming pared 5 bases from V and 5 bases from J, leaving 18 bases between. Germline CDR1 MGHDK, CDR2 SYGVNS. As DNA, the CDR3 is TGTGCCAGCAGTCAGCCCCCCGGGGTCGGGACCGGGGAGCTGTTTTTT. It specifies CASSQPPGVGTGELFF.

This rearrangement joins TRBV9 to TRBJ2-5, with D perhaps matching TRBD2 (7 bases). Trimming took 4 bases from V and 5 from J, leaving 18 bases between them. In germline, CDR1 is SGDLS, CDR2 YYNGEE. This CDR3 spans 15 amino acids. The chain's CDR3 is CASSPPGGGVETQYF. CDR3 coding DNA: TGTGCCAGCAGCCCGCCAGGCGGGGGCGTTGAGACCCAGTACTTC. Full variable domain (outside the CDR3, taken from reference TRBV9 and TRBJ2-5): DSGVTQTPKHLITATGQRVTLRCSPRSGDLSVYWYQQSLDQGLQFLIQYYNGEERAKGNILERFSAQQFPDLHSELNLSSLELGDSALYFCASSPPGGGVETQYFGPGTRLLVL.

This chain connects TRBV6-1 to TRBJ2-7; D is unresolved. Germline-derived CDR1 and CDR2 are MNHNS and SASEGT. CDR3 length: 15 residues. Trimming shortened V by 3 bases and J by 0 bases, and 12 bases separated the two germline ends. The CDR3: CASSDGRAFSYEQYV. DNA of the CDR3: TGTGCCAGCAGTGATGGACGGGCCTTCTCCTACGAGCAGTACGTC.

This chain links TRBV12-2 with TRBJ1-1; the table's D gene call, TRBD1, was not cross checked with the DNA. TRBV12-2 is a pseudogene locus. This CDR3 region has 15 residues. The CDR3: CASRADRVVNTEAFF. The CDR3 nucleotides are TGTGCAAGTCGCGCGGACAGGGTAGTCAACACTGAAGCTTTCTTT.

There are a few counts of this clonotype. This chain uses TRBV20-1 with TRBJ1-1, with 7 bases matching TRBD1. The CDR3 loop spans 15 amino acids. V lost 6 bases, J lost 4 bases, and 14 bases stayed unmatched. CDR1 DFQATT and CDR2 SNEGSKA come from the germline V gene (reference sequence). This chain's CDR3 is CSAPRMEGAGTEAFF. In nucleotides, the CDR3 is TGCAGTGCCCCGCGGATGGAGGGGGCGGGCACTGAAGCTTTCTTT.

The rearrangement links TRBV7-9 to TRBJ1-6; weak D call: TRBD1 (6 bases). The CDR3 totals 13 residues. Germline V gives CDR1 SEHNR, CDR2 FQNEAQ (reference sequence). V was trimmed by 3 bases and J by 10 bases, leaving 10 bases between them. The CDR3 DNA reads TGTGCCAGCAGCTTTTGGGGGGGCTCACCCCTCCACTTT. Amino acid sequence: CASSFWGGSPLHF.

The chain couples TRBV21-1 to TRBJ1-3. TRBV21-1 is assigned pseudogene status. The CDR3 loop spans 15 amino acids. The CDR3 bases are TGTGCCAGCAGCAAGGGACAGAGCTCTGGAAACACCATATATTTT. This encodes CASSKGQSSGNTIYF.

The CDR3 nucleotides read TGCGCCAGCAGCCTTGAACCGAATAATGAAAAACTGTTTTTT. This translates into CASSLEPNNEKLFF. This sequence joins TRBV5-1 and TRBJ1-4; D gene unclear. This CDR3 is 14 amino acids long. Germline CDR1 SGHRS, CDR2 YFSETQ. Deletions cut 4 bases from V and 4 bases from J, with 11 bases between.

This chain links TRBV4-3 with TRBJ2-7; D is unclear. V was shortened by 0 bases and J by 3 bases, with 9 bases between the two germline ends. CDR1 LGHNA and CDR2 YSLEER come from the germline V gene. The CDR3 has 14 amino acids. Here the CDR3 DNA reads TGCGCCAGCAGCCAAGATCGAGCGAACTACGAGCAGTACTTC. Translating gives CASSQDRANYEQYF.

In this sample, this clonotype turned up a few times. CDR3 protein: CASRGTGTKNEQFF. CDR3 coding DNA: TGTGCCAGCAGGGGGACCGGGACTAAAAATGAGCAGTTCTTC. The V call is TRBV6-5, the J call TRBJ2-1; 7 bases are a match to TRBD2. V gave up 6 bases and J gave up 7 bases; unmatched junction bases: 9. Looked up from germline, CDR1 is MNHEY and CDR2 is SVGAGI. This CDR3 is built from 14 residues.

This chain connects TRBV5-1 to TRBJ2-3; a possible D gene is TRBD1 (5 bases). Trimming shortened V by 0 bases and J by 3 bases, and 14 bases separated the two germline ends. The germline V gene has CDR1 SGHRS and CDR2 YFSETQ. The CDR3 runs 16 residues. The CDR3 protein is CASSLEVVGRTDTQYF. The CDR3 DNA reads as TGCGCCAGCAGCTTGGAGGTAGTGGGGCGGACAGATACGCAGTATTTT.

This clonotype was counted a few times. The rearrangement links TRBV7-2 to TRBJ2-3, with TRBD2 as a possible D gene (6 bases). V was clipped by 4 bases and J by 6 bases, with 17 bases between them. Germline CDR1 and CDR2: SGHTA and FQGNSA. There are 15 residues in the CDR3. The CDR3: CASSSLATGRDTQYF. CDR3 DNA: TGTGCCAGCAGCTCACTAGCAACGGGCCGGGATACGCAGTATTTT.

This clonotype was detected only a few times. J is TRBJ2-2 and V is TRBV20-1, with D perhaps TRBD2 (6 bases). The CDR3 contains 14 residues. V shed 3 bases and J shed 3 bases, with 11 bases lying between them. The germline V gene encodes CDR1 DFQATT and CDR2 SNEGSKA (reference sequence). The CDR3: CSASISGYTGELFF. The CDR3, as DNA: TGCAGTGCTAGTATTAGCGGTTACACCGGGGAGCTGTTTTTT.

The V call is TRBV4-1, the J call TRBJ2-1, with D possibly being TRBD2 (5 bases). Trimming cost V 0 bases and J 8 bases, with 14 bases left between them. Germline V gives CDR1 MGHRA, CDR2 YSYEKL. The CDR3 extends over 15 amino acids. The CDR3 loop reads CASSQDGLLDYEQFF. The CDR3 region has the DNA TGCGCCAGCAGCCAAGACGGTCTCCTGGACTATGAGCAGTTCTTC.

This clonotype has more than one count but fewer than ten. V is TRBV3-1 and J is TRBJ2-1; D possibly uses TRBD1 or TRBD2 (6 bases each). Trimming shortened V by 1 base and J by 5 bases, and 18 bases separated the two germline ends. There are 17 residues in the CDR3. The germline CDR1 and CDR2 sequences are LGHDT and YNNKEL (reference sequence). This chain's CDR3 is CASSQGGTLTFHNEQFF. Written as DNA, the CDR3 is TGTGCCAGCAGCCAAGGCGGGACACTAACCTTCCACAATGAGCAGTTCTTC.